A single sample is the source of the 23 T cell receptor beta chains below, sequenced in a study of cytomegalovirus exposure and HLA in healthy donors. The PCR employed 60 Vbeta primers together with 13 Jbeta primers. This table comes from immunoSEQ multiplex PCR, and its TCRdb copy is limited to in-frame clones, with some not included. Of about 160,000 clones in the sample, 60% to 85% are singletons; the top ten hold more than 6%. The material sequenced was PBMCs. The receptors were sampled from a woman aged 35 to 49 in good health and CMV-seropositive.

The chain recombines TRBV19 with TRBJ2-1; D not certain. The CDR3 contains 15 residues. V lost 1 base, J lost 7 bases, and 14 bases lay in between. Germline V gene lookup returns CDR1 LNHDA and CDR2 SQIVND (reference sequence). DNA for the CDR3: TGTGCCAGTAGTATAGTGGTCCAGACTCTTAATGAGCAGTTCTTC. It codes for CASSIVVQTLNEQFF.

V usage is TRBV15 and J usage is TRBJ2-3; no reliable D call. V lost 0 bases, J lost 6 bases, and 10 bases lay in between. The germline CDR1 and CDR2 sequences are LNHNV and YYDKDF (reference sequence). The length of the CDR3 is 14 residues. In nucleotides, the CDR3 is TGTGCCACCAGCAGAGATAGAGGCGCGGATACGCAGTATTTT. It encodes CATSRDRGADTQYF.

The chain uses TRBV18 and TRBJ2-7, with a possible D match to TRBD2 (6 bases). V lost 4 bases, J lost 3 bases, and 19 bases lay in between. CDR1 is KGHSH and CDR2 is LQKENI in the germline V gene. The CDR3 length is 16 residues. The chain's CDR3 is CASSQTEGLSFYEQYF. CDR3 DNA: TGTGCCAGCTCACAGACCGAGGGACTTTCATTCTACGAGCAGTACTTC.

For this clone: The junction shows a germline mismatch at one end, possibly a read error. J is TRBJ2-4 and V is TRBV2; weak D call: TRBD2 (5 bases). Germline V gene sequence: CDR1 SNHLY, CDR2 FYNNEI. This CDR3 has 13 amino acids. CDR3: CASTADAKNSQYF. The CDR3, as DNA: TGTGCCAGCACAGCGGATGCCAAAAACAGTCAGTACTTC. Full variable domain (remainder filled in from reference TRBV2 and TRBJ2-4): EPEVTQTPSHQVTQMGQEVILRCVPISNHLYFYWYRQILGQKVEFLVSFYNNEISEKSEIFDDQFSVERPDGSNFTLKIRSTKLEDSAMYFCASTADAKNSQYFGAGTRLSVL.

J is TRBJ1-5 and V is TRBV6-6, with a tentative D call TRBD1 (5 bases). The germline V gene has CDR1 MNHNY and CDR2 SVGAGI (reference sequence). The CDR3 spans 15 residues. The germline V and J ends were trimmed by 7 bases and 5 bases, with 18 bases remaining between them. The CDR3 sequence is CASTPRAGPDQPQHF. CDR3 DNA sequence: TGTGCCAGCACCCCCAGGGCAGGGCCGGATCAGCCCCAGCATTTT.

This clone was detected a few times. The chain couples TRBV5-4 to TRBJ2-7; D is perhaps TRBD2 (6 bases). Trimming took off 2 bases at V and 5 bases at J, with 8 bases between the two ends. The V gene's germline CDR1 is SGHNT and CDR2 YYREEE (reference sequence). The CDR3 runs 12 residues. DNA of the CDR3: TGTGCCAGCAGCTTTTGGGGGGACGAGCAGTACTTC. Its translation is CASSFWGDEQYF.

The DNA of the CDR3 is TGTGCCAGCGAGAGAACAGGGGCGATGAACACTGAAGCTTTCTTT. Translating it yields CASERTGAMNTEAFF. The chain uses TRBV2 and TRBJ1-1, with 7 bases matching TRBD1. J was trimmed by 0 bases and V by 8 bases; bases with no gene match: 9. This CDR3 comprises 15 residues. Germline V gene data show CDR1 as SNHLY and CDR2 as FYNNEI.

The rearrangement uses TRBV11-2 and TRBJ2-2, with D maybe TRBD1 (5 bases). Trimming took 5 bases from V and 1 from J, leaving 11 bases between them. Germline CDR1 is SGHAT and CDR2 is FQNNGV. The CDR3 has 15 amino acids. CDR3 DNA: TGTGCCAGCAGCCTACTAACAGGGAACACCGGGGAGCTGTTTTTT. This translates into CASSLLTGNTGELFF.

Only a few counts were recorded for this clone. CDR3 sequence: CSVGRGNNEKLFF. The CDR3 DNA is TGCAGCGTGGGAAGGGGGAATAATGAAAAACTGTTTTTT. This chain connects TRBV29-1 to TRBJ1-4, with a weak D call TRBD1 (6 bases). V lost 6 bases and J lost 4, with 12 bases in between. This CDR3 has 13 residues. Per the germline V gene, CDR1 is SQVTM and CDR2 is ANQGSEA. The complete variable domain, with remaining parts taken from reference TRBV29-1 and TRBJ1-4, reads SAVISQKPSRDICQRGTSLTIQCQVDSQVTMMFWYRQQPGQSLTLIATANQGSEATYESGFVIDKFPISRPNLTFSTLTVSNMSPEDSSIYLCSVGRGNNEKLFFGSGTQLSVL.

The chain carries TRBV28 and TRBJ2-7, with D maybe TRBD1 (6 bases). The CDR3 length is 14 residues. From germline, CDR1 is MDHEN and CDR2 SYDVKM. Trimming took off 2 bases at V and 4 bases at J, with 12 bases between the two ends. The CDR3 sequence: CASSLRQVGYEQYF. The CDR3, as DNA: TGTGCCAGCAGTTTAAGACAGGTGGGATACGAGCAGTACTTC. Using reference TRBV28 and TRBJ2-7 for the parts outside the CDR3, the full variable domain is DVKVTQSSRYLVKRTGEKVFLECVQDMDHENMFWYRQDPGLGLRLIYFSYDVKMKEKGDIPEGYSVSREKKERFSLILESASTNQTSMYLCASSLRQVGYEQYFGPGTRLTVT.

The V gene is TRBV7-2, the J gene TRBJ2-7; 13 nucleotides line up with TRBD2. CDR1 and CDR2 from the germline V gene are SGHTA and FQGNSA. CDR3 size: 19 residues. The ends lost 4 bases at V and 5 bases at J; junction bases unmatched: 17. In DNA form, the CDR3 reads TGTGCCAGCAGCTCCCAAACTAGCGGGGGGGCCTACCTCCCGGACGAGCAGTACTTC. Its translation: CASSSQTSGGAYLPDEQYF.

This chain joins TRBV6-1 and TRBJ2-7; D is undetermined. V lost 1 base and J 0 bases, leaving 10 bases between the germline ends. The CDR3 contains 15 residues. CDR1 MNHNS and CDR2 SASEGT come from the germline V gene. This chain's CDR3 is CASSEGALLSYEQYF. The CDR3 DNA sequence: TGTGCCAGCAGTGAAGGGGCACTTCTCTCCTACGAGCAGTACTTC.

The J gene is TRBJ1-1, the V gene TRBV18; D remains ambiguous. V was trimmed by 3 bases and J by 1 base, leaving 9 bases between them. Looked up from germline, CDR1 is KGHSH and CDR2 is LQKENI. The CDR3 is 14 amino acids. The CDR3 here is CASSPSNWNTEAFF. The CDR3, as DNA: TGTGCCAGCTCACCCTCTAATTGGAACACTGAAGCTTTCTTT.

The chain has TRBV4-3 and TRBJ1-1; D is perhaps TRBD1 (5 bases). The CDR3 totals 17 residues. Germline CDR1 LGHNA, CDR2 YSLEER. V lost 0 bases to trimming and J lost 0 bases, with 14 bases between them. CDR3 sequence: CASSQEWSTGLNTEAFF. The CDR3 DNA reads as TGCGCCAGCAGCCAAGAATGGTCTACAGGATTGAACACTGAAGCTTTCTTT.

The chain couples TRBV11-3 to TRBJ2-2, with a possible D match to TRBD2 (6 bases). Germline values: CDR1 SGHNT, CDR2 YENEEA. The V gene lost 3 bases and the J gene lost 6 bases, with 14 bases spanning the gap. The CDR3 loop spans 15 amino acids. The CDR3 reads CASSFGQEGSGELFF. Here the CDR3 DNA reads TGTGCCAGCAGCTTTGGTCAGGAGGGATCCGGGGAGCTGTTTTTT.

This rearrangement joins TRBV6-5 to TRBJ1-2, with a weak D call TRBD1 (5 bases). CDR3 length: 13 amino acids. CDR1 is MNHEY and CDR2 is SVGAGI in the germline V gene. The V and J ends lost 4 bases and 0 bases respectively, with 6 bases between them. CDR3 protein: CASSFRANYGYTF. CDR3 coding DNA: TGTGCCAGCAGTTTCAGGGCTAACTATGGCTACACCTTC.

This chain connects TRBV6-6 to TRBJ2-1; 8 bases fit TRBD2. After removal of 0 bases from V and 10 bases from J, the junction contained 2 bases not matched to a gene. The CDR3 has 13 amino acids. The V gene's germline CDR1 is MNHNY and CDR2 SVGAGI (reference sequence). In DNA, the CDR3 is TGTGCCAGCAGTTACTCCGGGAGGGGGGAGCAGTTCTTC. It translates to CASSYSGRGEQFF.

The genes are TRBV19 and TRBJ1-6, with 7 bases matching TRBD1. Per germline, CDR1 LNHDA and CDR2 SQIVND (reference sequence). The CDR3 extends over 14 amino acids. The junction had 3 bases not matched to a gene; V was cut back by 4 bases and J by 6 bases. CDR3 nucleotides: TGTGCCAGTAGTAGGACAGGAATTAATTCACCCCTCCACTTT. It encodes CASSRTGINSPLHF.

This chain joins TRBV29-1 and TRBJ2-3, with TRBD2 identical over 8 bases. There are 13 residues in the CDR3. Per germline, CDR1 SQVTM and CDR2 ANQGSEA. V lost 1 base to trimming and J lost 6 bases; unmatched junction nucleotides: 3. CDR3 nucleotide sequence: TGCAGCGTTGAAGTCGGGGGGGCGGATACGCAGTATTTT. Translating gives CSVEVGGADTQYF.

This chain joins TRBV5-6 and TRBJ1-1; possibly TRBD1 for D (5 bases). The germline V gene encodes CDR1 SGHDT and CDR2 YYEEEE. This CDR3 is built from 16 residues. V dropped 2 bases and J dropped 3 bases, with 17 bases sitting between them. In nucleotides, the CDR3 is TGTGCCAGCAGCTTTCTCATGACAGTCGTCGACACTGAAGCTTTCTTT. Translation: CASSFLMTVVDTEAFF.

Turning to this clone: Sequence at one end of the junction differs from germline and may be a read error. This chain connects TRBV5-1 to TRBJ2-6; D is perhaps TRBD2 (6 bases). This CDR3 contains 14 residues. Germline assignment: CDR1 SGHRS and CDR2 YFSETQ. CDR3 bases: TGCGCCAGCAGCTTGCTCGGAGGGGCCAACGGCCTGACTTTC. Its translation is CASSLLGGANGLTF.

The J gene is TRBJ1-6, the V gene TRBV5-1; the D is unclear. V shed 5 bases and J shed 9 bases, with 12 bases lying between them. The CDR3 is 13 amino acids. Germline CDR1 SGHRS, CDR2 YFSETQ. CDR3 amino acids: CASRQEVGSPLHF. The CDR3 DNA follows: TGCGCCAGCAGGCAGGAGGTGGGTTCACCCCTCCACTTT. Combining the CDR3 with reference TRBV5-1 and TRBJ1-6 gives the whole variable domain KAGVTQTPRYLIKTRGQQVTLSCSPISGHRSVSWYQQTPGQGLQFLFEYFSETQRNKGNFPGRFSGRQFSNSRSEMNVSTLELGDSALYLCASRQEVGSPLHFGNGTRLTVT.

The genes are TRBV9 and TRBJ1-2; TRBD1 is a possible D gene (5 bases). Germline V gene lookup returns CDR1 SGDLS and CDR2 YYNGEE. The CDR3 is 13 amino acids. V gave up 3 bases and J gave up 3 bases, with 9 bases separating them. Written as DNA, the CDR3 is TGTGCCAGCAGCGAAGGGACTTACTATGGCTACACCTTC. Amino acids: CASSEGTYYGYTF. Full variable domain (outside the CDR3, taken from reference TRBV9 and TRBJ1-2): DSGVTQTPKHLITATGQRVTLRCSPRSGDLSVYWYQQSLDQGLQFLIQYYNGEERAKGNILERFSAQQFPDLHSELNLSSLELGDSALYFCASSEGTYYGYTFGSGTRLTVV.